This entry lists 27 T cell receptor beta chains sequenced from one sample in a study of T cell responses to AZD1222 COVID-19 vaccine. Using immunoSEQ multiplex PCR, the repertoire was profiled, and TCRdb retains in-frame clones only, with some absent. The sample carries 150,000 to 200,000 clones, approximately 90% recorded once. The sample was peripheral blood, taken on day 0 of AZD1222 vaccination. The receptors come from an adult in good health.

This clone appeared a few times. The CDR3 here is CASSVDRGPYNEQFF. CDR3 sequence (DNA): TGTGCCAGCAGCGTAGACCGGGGCCCCTACAATGAGCAGTTCTTC. The chain recombines TRBV9 with TRBJ2-1; D assignment may be TRBD1 or TRBD2 (5 bases each). The germline V gene encodes CDR1 SGDLS and CDR2 YYNGEE. The CDR3 extends over 15 amino acids. Trimming removed 0 bases at V and 2 bases at J, with 9 bases between.

The chain joins TRBV3-1 (or the pseudogene TRBV3-2) to TRBJ1-1; possible D gene TRBD1, 5 bases. Trimming left V 4 bases short and J 3 bases short, with 12 bases between. The germline V gene has CDR1 LGHDT and CDR2 YNNKEL (reference sequence). The CDR3 is 14 residues long. DNA of the CDR3: TGTGCCAGCAGCCTTCGGGACCGCGACACTGAAGCTTTCTTT. Its translation is CASSLRDRDTEAFF.

The rearrangement joins TRBV4-3 to TRBJ1-1; D not resolved. The CDR3 contains 14 residues. With 3 bases removed from V and 4 bases from J, the gap between germline ends came to 12 bases. From germline, CDR1 is LGHNA and CDR2 YSLEER. This chain's CDR3 is CASSHEVTGTEAFF. In DNA form, the CDR3 reads TGCGCCAGCAGCCACGAGGTTACCGGCACTGAAGCTTTCTTT.

Concerning this clone: Other DNA variants within this sample encode the same CDR3. The chain combines TRBV12-3 or TRBV12-4 with TRBJ1-1, with D hard to call. Between the trimmed V and J ends, which lost 1 base and 4 bases, there was a span of 1 base. The CDR3 runs 11 residues. CDR3 nucleotides: TGTGCCAGCAGTTTAGGCACTGAAGCTTTCTTT. It translates to CASSLGTEAFF.

The rearrangement links TRBV9 to TRBJ2-2; D gene uncertain. Trimming removed 0 bases at V and 7 bases at J, with 7 bases between. This CDR3 spans 13 amino acids. CDR1 is SGDLS, CDR2 YYNGEE, per germline. CDR3 residues: CASSVASGGELFF. The CDR3 bases are TGTGCCAGCAGCGTAGCCAGTGGCGGGGAGCTGTTTTTT. The variable domain in full, with the rest retrieved from reference TRBV9 and TRBJ2-2, is DSGVTQTPKHLITATGQRVTLRCSPRSGDLSVYWYQQSLDQGLQFLIQYYNGEERAKGNILERFSAQQFPDLHSELNLSSLELGDSALYFCASSVASGGELFFGEGSRLTVL.

The J gene is TRBJ2-7, the V gene TRBV15; D not resolved. V dropped 3 bases and J dropped 3 bases, with 9 bases sitting between them. CDR1 LNHNV and CDR2 YYDKDF come from the germline V gene (reference sequence). The CDR3 spans 13 residues. This CDR3 reads CATSSPPLYEQYF. For the CDR3, the DNA is TGTGCCACCAGCAGCCCGCCCCTCTACGAGCAGTACTTC.

The genes are TRBV7-2 and TRBJ2-2; 7 bases are a match to TRBD2. The germline gives CDR1 SGHTA, CDR2 FQGNSA. The V and J ends lost 4 bases and 6 bases, in that order; junction bases with no gene match: 11. The CDR3 spans 16 residues. The CDR3 DNA is TGTGCCAGCAGCTCCCCGCAAGGTGGGGGGGCCGGGGAGCTGTTTTTT. This sequence encodes CASSSPQGGGAGELFF.

This sequence joins TRBV4-3 and TRBJ2-3; 10 bases match TRBD2. CDR3 size: 17 residues. The V and J ends lost 0 bases and 2 bases, in that order; junction bases with no gene match: 5. CDR1 and CDR2 (germline): LGHNA, YSLEER. In DNA, the CDR3 is TGCGCCAGCAGCCAAGACTGGACTAGCGGCCACACAGATACGCAGTATTTT. Encoded protein: CASSQDWTSGHTDTQYF.

The chain combines TRBV29-1 with TRBJ1-2, with D unclear. This CDR3 comprises 16 residues. V lost 0 bases, J lost 4 bases, and 18 bases lay in between. CDR1 SQVTM and CDR2 ANQGSEA come from the germline V gene. The CDR3 DNA reads TGCAGCGTTGAAGATCTAAGTATCCGAGCCACCTATGGCTACACCTTC. Translated, it gives CSVEDLSIRATYGYTF.

The chain recombines TRBV30 with TRBJ1-6, with 9 bases identical to TRBD1. Trimming cost V 3 bases and J 7 bases; bases outside gene matches: 4. The CDR3 contains 14 residues. Germline-derived CDR1 and CDR2 are GTSNPN and SVGIG (reference sequence). The CDR3 loop is CAWREGQGNSPLHF. The CDR3 DNA sequence: TGTGCCTGGAGAGAGGGACAGGGAAATTCACCCCTCCACTTT.

The chain combines TRBV7-2 with TRBJ2-3; D uncertain. Germline lookup yields CDR1 SGHTA and CDR2 FQGNSA. Trimming took 6 bases from V and 3 from J, leaving 13 bases between them. The CDR3 has 14 amino acids. The CDR3 loop is CASSGGPVTDTQYF. Here the CDR3 DNA reads TGTGCCAGCAGTGGTGGGCCGGTTACAGATACGCAGTATTTT.

The chain is built from TRBV19 and TRBJ2-1; perhaps D is TRBD1 or TRBD2 (7 bases each). The CDR3 is made up of 13 amino acids. Germline assignment: CDR1 LNHDA and CDR2 SQIVND (reference sequence). The V end lost 5 bases, the J end lost 8 bases, and 13 bases lay between the germline ends. The CDR3 loop is CASSGQGGYEQFF. Written as DNA, the CDR3 is TGTGCCAGTAGTGGCCAGGGGGGGTATGAGCAGTTCTTC.

The gene calls are TRBV12-3 or TRBV12-4 and TRBJ2-1, with D unresolved. The CDR3 has 12 residues. Trimming took 2 bases from V and 7 from J, leaving 6 bases between them. The CDR3 DNA follows: TGTGCCAGCAGTTTATGGTGGAATGAGCAGTTCTTC. Its protein product is CASSLWWNEQFF.

The gene calls are TRBV5-1 and TRBJ1-6; a weak D match, TRBD1 (5 bases). The CDR3 consists of 18 residues. CDR1 SGHRS and CDR2 YFSETQ come from the germline V gene. V dropped 0 bases and J dropped 0 bases, with 13 bases sitting between them. The CDR3, as DNA: TGCGCCAGCAGCTTGGCCCGGCAGGGAACCTCCTATAATTCACCCCTCCACTTT. Translating gives CASSLARQGTSYNSPLHF.

The genes are TRBV9 and TRBJ1-2; D gene ambiguous. In germline, CDR1 is SGDLS, CDR2 YYNGEE. The CDR3 has 13 amino acids. V lost 2 bases, J lost 8 bases, and 13 bases lay in between. Written as DNA, the CDR3 is TGTGCCAGCAGCGTTTCAGCGATAACCGGCTACACCTTC. This encodes CASSVSAITGYTF.

V gene TRBV11-2 combines with J gene TRBJ2-7, with D possibly being TRBD1 (5 bases). With 1 base removed from V and 9 bases from J, the gap between germline ends came to 13 bases. Germline V lookup: CDR1 SGHAT, CDR2 FQNNGV. This CDR3 has 13 amino acids. CDR3 in amino acids: CASSLAGISGQYF. The CDR3 nucleotides read TGTGCCAGCAGCTTAGCAGGGATTAGTGGGCAGTACTTC. Complete variable domain (other parts from reference TRBV11-2 and TRBJ2-7): EAGVAQSPRYKIIEKRQSVAFWCNPISGHATLYWYQQILGQGPKLLIQFQNNGVVDDSQLPKDRFSAERLKGVDSTLKIQPAKLEDSAVYLCASSLAGISGQYFGPGTRLTVT.

The chain combines TRBV18 with TRBJ2-7; D unresolved. The V gene lost 3 bases and the J gene lost 4 bases, with 7 bases spanning the gap. The germline CDR1 and CDR2 sequences are KGHSH and LQKENI. This CDR3 is built from 12 residues. CDR3 coding DNA: TGTGCCAGCTCACCGATCGGATACGAGCAGTACTTC. Its protein is CASSPIGYEQYF.

This chain links TRBV28 with TRBJ1-5; possibly TRBD1 for D (6 bases). Germline V lookup: CDR1 MDHEN, CDR2 SYDVKM. Trimming removed 10 bases from V and 4 bases from J, with 20 bases in between. This CDR3 has 15 amino acids. For the CDR3, the DNA is TGTGCCACCTCTGGACAGCGGGAATGGAATCAGCCCCAGCATTTT. It is translated as CATSGQREWNQPQHF.

V and J are TRBV20-1 and TRBJ2-3; D remains ambiguous. The CDR3 loop spans 11 amino acids. Germline V CDR1 and CDR2: DFQATT, SNEGSKA (reference sequence). V lost 2 bases and J 6 bases, leaving 6 bases between the germline ends. The chain's CDR3 is CSARSRDTQYF. DNA of the CDR3: TGCAGTGCTAGAAGTAGGGATACGCAGTATTTT.

The rearrangement links TRBV11-2 to TRBJ2-7, with D uncertain. Per the germline V gene, CDR1 is SGHAT and CDR2 is FQNNGV. The CDR3 consists of 16 residues. V was cut by 2 bases and J by 2 bases, with 16 bases left in between. The CDR3 loop is CASSLSPKIGTYEQYF. CDR3 DNA sequence: TGTGCCAGCAGCTTAAGCCCAAAGATAGGAACCTACGAGCAGTACTTC.

This chain connects TRBV19 to TRBJ1-5; D gene uncertain. This CDR3 comprises 11 residues. V lost 6 bases to trimming and J lost 9 bases, with 9 bases between them. Germline-derived CDR1 and CDR2 are LNHDA and SQIVND (reference sequence). The CDR3 here is CASRGSGPQHF. The CDR3 DNA is TGTGCCAGTAGGGGCTCCGGGCCCCAGCATTTT.

The chain couples TRBV4-1 to TRBJ1-4; 9 positions agree with TRBD1. CDR1 is MGHRA and CDR2 is YSYEKL in the germline V gene. The CDR3 length is 14 residues. V gave up 3 bases and J gave up 7 bases; unmatched junction bases: 3. CDR3: CASSQDRGGEKLFF. The CDR3 DNA follows: TGCGCCAGCAGCCAGGACAGGGGAGGTGAAAAACTGTTTTTT.

The chain joins TRBV4-2 to TRBJ1-3; D not resolved. The CDR3 has 16 residues. V was shortened by 1 base and J by 0 bases, with 10 bases between the two germline ends. Germline V CDR1 and CDR2: LGHNA, YNFKEQ. CDR3 in amino acids: CASSQVNGVSGNTIYF. In DNA, the CDR3 is TGTGCCAGCAGCCAAGTAAACGGAGTCTCTGGAAACACCATATATTTT.

The chain is built from TRBV6-5 and TRBJ1-1, with 8 bases identical to TRBD1. CDR1 is MNHEY and CDR2 is SVGAGI in the germline V gene. After removal of 6 bases from V and 4 bases from J, the junction contained 10 bases not matched to a gene. The CDR3 length is 15 residues. For the CDR3, the DNA is TGTGCCAGCAGCGCGTTACGACAGGGGCGCACTGAAGCTTTCTTT. As protein: CASSALRQGRTEAFF.

This chain connects TRBV5-4 to TRBJ2-1; D is possibly TRBD1 or TRBD2 (7 bases each). The length of the CDR3 is 20 residues. CDR1 is SGHNT, CDR2 YYREEE, per germline (reference sequence). Trimming shortened V by 5 bases and J by 0 bases, and 27 bases separated the two germline ends. CDR3: CASRSSRGGGLSSSYNEQFF. CDR3 DNA sequence: TGTGCCAGCAGATCTTCAAGGGGAGGGGGCTTATCCAGCTCCTACAATGAGCAGTTCTTC.

This clone occurred a few times. The rearrangement joins TRBV28 to TRBJ2-7; 9 nucleotides match TRBD1. This CDR3 is built from 14 residues. With V trimmed by 6 bases and J by 6 bases, 9 bases remained unmatched. Per the germline V gene, CDR1 is MDHEN and CDR2 is SYDVKM. The CDR3: CASRAGTGIFEQYF. The CDR3, as DNA: TGTGCCAGCAGGGCCGGGACAGGGATTTTCGAGCAGTACTTC.

V gene TRBV9 combines with J gene TRBJ2-1, with 8 bases matching TRBD2. The CDR3 runs 16 residues. Germline CDR1 reads SGDLS; CDR2 reads YYNGEE. V lost 4 bases, J lost 1 base, and 7 bases stayed unmatched. CDR3 DNA sequence: TGTGCCAGCAGCCCGATAGCGGGAACATCCTACAATGAGCAGTTCTTC. Amino acids: CASSPIAGTSYNEQFF.